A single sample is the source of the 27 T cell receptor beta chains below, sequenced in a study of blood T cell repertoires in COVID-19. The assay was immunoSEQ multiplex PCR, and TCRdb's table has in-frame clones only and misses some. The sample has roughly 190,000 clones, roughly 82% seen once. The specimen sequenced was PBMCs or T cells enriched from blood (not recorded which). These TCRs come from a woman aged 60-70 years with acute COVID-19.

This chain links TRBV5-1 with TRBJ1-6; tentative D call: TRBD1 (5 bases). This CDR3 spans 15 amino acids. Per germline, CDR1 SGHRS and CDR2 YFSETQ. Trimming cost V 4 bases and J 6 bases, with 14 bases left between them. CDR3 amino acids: CASSLEDISNSPLHF. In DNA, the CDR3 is TGCGCCAGCAGCCTAGAGGACATTAGTAATTCACCCCTCCACTTT.

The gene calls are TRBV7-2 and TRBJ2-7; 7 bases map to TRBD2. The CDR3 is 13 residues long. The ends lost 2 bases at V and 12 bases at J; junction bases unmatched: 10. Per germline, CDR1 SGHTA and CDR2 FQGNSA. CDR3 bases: TGTGCCAGCAGCTTAAGCCGGGAGGACCCCTCGTACTTC. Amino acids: CASSLSREDPSYF.

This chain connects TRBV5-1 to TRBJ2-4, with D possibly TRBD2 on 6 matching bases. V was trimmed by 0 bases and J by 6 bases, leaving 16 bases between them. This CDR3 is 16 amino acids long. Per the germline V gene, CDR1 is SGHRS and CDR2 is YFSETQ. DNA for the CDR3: TGCGCCAGCAGCTTGGGCCGGGTGGAGGGAACAAACATTCAGTACTTC. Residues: CASSLGRVEGTNIQYF.

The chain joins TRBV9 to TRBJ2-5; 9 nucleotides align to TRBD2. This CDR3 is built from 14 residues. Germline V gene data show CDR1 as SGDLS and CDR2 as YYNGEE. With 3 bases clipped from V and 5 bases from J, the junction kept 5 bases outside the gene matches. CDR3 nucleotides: TGTGCCAGCAGCGCCCGACTAGCGGTGGAGACCCAGTACTTC. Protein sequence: CASSARLAVETQYF. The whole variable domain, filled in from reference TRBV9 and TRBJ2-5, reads DSGVTQTPKHLITATGQRVTLRCSPRSGDLSVYWYQQSLDQGLQFLIQYYNGEERAKGNILERFSAQQFPDLHSELNLSSLELGDSALYFCASSARLAVETQYFGPGTRLLVL.

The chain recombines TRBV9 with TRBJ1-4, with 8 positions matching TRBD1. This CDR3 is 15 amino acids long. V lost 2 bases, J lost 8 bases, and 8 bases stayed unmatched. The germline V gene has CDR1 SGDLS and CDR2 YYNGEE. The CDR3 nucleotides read TGTGCCAGCAGCGTTCTAGGACAGGGAGGAGAAAAACTGTTTTTT. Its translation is CASSVLGQGGEKLFF.

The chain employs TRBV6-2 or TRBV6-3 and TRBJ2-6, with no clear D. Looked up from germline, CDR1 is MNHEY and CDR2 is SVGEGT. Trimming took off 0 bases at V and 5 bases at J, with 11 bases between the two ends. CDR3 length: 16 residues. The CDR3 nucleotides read TGTGCCAGCAGTTACTCCGAGTCTCATCGGGCCAACGTCCTGACTTTC. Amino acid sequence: CASSYSESHRANVLTF.

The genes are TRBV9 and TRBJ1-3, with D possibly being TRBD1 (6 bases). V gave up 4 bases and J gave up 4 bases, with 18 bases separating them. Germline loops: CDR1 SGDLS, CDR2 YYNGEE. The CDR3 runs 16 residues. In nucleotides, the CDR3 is TGTGCCAGCAGCCCCCGGACAGTTGGAGGCGGAAACACCATATATTTT. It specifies CASSPRTVGGGNTIYF.

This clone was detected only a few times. The CDR3 reads CASTPRTDGRTFF. The CDR3 nucleotides read TGTGCCAGCACCCCAAGGACTGACGGACGGACTTTCTTT. The rearrangement uses TRBV6-6 and TRBJ1-1; D gene uncertain. Trimming stripped 7 bases from V and 12 bases from J, with 21 bases between. CDR3 size: 13 residues. Germline V CDR1 and CDR2: MNHNY, SVGAGI (reference sequence).

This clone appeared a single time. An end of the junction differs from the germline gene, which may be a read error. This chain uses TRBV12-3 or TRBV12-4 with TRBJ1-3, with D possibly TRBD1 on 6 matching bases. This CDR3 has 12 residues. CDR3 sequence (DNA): TGTGCCAGCAGTTTACATCAGGACAGCGGTAATTTT. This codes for CASSLHQDSGNF.

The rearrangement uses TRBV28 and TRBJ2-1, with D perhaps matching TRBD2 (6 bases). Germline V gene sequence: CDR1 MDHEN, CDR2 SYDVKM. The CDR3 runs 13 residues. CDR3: CVSTERAGGEQFF. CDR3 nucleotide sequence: TGTGTGAGCACGGAGCGGGCTGGGGGTGAGCAGTTCTTC.

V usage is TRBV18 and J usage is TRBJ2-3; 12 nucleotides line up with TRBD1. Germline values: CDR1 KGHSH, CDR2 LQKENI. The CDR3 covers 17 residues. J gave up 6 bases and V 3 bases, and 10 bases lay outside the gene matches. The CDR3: CASSPTGQGALWDTQYF. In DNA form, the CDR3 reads TGTGCCAGCTCACCTACGGGACAGGGGGCATTATGGGATACGCAGTATTTT.

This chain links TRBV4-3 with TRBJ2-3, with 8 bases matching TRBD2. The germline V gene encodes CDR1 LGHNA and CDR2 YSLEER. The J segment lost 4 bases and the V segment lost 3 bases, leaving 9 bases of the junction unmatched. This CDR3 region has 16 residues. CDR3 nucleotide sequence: TGCGCCAGCAGCCAGATCGGGGGGGGCCCGGCAGATACGCAGTATTTT. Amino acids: CASSQIGGGPADTQYF.

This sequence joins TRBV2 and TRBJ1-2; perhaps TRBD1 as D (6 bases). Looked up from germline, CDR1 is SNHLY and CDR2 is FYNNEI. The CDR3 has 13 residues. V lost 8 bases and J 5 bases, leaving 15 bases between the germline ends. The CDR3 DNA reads TGTGCCAGCTTGCAGGGGCGTGGGTATGGCTACACCTTC. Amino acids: CASLQGRGYGYTF.

CDR3 loop: CASSPPAAGGRDEQFF. As DNA, the CDR3 is TGTGCCAGCAGCCCTCCGGCGGCGGGGGGGCGGGATGAGCAGTTCTTC. V usage is TRBV7-2 and J usage is TRBJ2-1; 9 nucleotides align to TRBD2. V was clipped by 5 bases and J by 8 bases; unmatched bases: 13. Germline V lookup: CDR1 SGHTA, CDR2 FQGNSA. The CDR3 runs to 16 residues.

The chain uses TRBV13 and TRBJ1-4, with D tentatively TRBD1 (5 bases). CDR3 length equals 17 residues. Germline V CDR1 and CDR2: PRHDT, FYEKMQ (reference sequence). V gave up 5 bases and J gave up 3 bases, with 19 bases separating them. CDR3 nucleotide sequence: TGTGCCAGCAGCCCCAGTCAGGGATCGCATCCTAATGAAAAACTGTTTTTT. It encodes CASSPSQGSHPNEKLFF.

The CDR3 loop is CASSYRSQGKGEQYF. In DNA form, the CDR3 reads TGTGCCAGCAGTTATAGGTCACAGGGAAAGGGGGAGCAGTACTTC. J is TRBJ2-7 and V is TRBV6-6, with D tentatively TRBD1 (6 bases). Trimming took 3 bases from V and 7 from J, leaving 19 bases between them. This CDR3 contains 15 residues. Germline V gives CDR1 MNHNY, CDR2 SVGAGI (reference sequence).

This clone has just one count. The DNA for the CDR3 is TGTGCCAGCAGCTTAACAGGGGTAAGAGGGTATGCCACTGAAGCTTTCTTT. Its protein product is CASSLTGVRGYATEAFF. This rearrangement joins TRBV11-2 to TRBJ1-1; 7 bases are shared with TRBD1. J was trimmed by 4 bases and V by 2 bases; bases with no gene match: 13. The CDR3 has 17 amino acids. CDR1 is SGHAT and CDR2 is FQNNGV in the germline V gene.

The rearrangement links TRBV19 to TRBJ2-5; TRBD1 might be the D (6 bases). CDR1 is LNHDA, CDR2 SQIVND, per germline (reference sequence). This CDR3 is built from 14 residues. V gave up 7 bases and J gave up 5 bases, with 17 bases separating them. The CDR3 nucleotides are TGTGCCAGTACCACAGCAGGGGTGGATGAGACCCAGTACTTC. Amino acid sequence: CASTTAGVDETQYF. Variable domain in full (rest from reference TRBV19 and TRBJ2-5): DGGITQSPKYLFRKEGQNVTLSCEQNLNHDAMYWYRQDPGQGLRLIYYSQIVNDFQKGDIAEGYSVSREKKESFPLTVTSAQKNPTAFYLCASTTAGVDETQYFGPGTRLLVL.

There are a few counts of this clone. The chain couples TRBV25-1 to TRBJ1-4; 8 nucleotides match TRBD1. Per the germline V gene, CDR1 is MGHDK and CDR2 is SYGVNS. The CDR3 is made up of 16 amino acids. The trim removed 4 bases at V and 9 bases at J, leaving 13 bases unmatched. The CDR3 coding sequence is TGTGCCAGCAGTGCCCAACAGACAGGGGCCATTAAAAAACTGTTTTTT. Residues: CASSAQQTGAIKKLFF.

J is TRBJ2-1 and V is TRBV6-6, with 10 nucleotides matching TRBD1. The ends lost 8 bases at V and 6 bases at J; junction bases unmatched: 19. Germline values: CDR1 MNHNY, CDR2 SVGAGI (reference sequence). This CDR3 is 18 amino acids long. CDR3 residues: CASGRDRGYGLGGNEQFF. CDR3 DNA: TGTGCCAGCGGTCGGGACAGGGGTTATGGACTAGGTGGCAATGAGCAGTTCTTC.

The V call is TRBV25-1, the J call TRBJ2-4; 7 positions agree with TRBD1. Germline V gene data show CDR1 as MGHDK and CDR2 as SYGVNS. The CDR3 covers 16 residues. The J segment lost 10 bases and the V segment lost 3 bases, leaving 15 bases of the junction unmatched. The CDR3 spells CASSDLSGTAPLIQYF. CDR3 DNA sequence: TGTGCCAGCAGTGACCTTTCCGGGACAGCCCCTCTTATTCAGTACTTC. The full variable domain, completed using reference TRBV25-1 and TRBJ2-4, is EADIYQTPRYLVIGTGKKITLECSQTMGHDKMYWYQQDPGMELHLIHYSYGVNSTEKGDLSSESTVSRIRTEHFPLTLESARPSHTSQYLCASSDLSGTAPLIQYFGAGTRLSVL.

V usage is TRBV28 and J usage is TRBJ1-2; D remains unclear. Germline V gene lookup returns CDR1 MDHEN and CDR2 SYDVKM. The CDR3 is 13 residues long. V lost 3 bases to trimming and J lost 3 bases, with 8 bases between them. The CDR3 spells CASSFNLDYGYTF. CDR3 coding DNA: TGTGCCAGCAGTTTTAACTTGGACTATGGCTACACCTTC.

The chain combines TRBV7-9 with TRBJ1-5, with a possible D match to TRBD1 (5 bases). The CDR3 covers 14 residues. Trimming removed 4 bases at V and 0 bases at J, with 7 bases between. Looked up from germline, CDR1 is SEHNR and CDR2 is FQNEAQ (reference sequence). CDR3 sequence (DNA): TGTGCCAGCAGCTCCAGGGATAGCAATCAGCCCCAGCATTTT. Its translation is CASSSRDSNQPQHF.

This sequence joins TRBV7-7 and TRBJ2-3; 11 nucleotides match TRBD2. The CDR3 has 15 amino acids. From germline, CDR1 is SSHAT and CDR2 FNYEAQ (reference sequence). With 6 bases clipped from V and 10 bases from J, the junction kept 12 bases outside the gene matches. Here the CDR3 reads CASSPGLAARGAQYF. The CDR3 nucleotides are TGTGCCAGCAGTCCGGGACTAGCGGCCCGGGGCGCGCAGTATTTT.

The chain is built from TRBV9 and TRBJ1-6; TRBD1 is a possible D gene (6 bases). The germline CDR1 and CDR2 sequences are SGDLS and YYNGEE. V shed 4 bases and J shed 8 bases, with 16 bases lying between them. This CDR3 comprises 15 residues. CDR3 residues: CASSTQGYFDSPLHF. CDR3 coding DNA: TGTGCCAGCAGCACACAGGGATACTTTGATTCACCCCTCCACTTT.

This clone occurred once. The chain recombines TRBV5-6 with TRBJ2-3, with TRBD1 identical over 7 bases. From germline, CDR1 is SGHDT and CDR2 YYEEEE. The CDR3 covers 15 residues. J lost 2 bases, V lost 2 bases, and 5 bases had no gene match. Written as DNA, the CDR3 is TGTGCCAGCAGCTTTTACAGGGGTTCCACAGATACGCAGTATTTT. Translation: CASSFYRGSTDTQYF.

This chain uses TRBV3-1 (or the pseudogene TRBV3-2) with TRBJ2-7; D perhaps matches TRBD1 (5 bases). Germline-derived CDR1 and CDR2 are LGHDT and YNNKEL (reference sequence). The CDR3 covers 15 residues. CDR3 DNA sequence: TGTGCTAACAGCCCCCCTAGGGGCGGCTCCTACGAGCAGTACGTC. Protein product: CANSPPRGGSYEQYV.